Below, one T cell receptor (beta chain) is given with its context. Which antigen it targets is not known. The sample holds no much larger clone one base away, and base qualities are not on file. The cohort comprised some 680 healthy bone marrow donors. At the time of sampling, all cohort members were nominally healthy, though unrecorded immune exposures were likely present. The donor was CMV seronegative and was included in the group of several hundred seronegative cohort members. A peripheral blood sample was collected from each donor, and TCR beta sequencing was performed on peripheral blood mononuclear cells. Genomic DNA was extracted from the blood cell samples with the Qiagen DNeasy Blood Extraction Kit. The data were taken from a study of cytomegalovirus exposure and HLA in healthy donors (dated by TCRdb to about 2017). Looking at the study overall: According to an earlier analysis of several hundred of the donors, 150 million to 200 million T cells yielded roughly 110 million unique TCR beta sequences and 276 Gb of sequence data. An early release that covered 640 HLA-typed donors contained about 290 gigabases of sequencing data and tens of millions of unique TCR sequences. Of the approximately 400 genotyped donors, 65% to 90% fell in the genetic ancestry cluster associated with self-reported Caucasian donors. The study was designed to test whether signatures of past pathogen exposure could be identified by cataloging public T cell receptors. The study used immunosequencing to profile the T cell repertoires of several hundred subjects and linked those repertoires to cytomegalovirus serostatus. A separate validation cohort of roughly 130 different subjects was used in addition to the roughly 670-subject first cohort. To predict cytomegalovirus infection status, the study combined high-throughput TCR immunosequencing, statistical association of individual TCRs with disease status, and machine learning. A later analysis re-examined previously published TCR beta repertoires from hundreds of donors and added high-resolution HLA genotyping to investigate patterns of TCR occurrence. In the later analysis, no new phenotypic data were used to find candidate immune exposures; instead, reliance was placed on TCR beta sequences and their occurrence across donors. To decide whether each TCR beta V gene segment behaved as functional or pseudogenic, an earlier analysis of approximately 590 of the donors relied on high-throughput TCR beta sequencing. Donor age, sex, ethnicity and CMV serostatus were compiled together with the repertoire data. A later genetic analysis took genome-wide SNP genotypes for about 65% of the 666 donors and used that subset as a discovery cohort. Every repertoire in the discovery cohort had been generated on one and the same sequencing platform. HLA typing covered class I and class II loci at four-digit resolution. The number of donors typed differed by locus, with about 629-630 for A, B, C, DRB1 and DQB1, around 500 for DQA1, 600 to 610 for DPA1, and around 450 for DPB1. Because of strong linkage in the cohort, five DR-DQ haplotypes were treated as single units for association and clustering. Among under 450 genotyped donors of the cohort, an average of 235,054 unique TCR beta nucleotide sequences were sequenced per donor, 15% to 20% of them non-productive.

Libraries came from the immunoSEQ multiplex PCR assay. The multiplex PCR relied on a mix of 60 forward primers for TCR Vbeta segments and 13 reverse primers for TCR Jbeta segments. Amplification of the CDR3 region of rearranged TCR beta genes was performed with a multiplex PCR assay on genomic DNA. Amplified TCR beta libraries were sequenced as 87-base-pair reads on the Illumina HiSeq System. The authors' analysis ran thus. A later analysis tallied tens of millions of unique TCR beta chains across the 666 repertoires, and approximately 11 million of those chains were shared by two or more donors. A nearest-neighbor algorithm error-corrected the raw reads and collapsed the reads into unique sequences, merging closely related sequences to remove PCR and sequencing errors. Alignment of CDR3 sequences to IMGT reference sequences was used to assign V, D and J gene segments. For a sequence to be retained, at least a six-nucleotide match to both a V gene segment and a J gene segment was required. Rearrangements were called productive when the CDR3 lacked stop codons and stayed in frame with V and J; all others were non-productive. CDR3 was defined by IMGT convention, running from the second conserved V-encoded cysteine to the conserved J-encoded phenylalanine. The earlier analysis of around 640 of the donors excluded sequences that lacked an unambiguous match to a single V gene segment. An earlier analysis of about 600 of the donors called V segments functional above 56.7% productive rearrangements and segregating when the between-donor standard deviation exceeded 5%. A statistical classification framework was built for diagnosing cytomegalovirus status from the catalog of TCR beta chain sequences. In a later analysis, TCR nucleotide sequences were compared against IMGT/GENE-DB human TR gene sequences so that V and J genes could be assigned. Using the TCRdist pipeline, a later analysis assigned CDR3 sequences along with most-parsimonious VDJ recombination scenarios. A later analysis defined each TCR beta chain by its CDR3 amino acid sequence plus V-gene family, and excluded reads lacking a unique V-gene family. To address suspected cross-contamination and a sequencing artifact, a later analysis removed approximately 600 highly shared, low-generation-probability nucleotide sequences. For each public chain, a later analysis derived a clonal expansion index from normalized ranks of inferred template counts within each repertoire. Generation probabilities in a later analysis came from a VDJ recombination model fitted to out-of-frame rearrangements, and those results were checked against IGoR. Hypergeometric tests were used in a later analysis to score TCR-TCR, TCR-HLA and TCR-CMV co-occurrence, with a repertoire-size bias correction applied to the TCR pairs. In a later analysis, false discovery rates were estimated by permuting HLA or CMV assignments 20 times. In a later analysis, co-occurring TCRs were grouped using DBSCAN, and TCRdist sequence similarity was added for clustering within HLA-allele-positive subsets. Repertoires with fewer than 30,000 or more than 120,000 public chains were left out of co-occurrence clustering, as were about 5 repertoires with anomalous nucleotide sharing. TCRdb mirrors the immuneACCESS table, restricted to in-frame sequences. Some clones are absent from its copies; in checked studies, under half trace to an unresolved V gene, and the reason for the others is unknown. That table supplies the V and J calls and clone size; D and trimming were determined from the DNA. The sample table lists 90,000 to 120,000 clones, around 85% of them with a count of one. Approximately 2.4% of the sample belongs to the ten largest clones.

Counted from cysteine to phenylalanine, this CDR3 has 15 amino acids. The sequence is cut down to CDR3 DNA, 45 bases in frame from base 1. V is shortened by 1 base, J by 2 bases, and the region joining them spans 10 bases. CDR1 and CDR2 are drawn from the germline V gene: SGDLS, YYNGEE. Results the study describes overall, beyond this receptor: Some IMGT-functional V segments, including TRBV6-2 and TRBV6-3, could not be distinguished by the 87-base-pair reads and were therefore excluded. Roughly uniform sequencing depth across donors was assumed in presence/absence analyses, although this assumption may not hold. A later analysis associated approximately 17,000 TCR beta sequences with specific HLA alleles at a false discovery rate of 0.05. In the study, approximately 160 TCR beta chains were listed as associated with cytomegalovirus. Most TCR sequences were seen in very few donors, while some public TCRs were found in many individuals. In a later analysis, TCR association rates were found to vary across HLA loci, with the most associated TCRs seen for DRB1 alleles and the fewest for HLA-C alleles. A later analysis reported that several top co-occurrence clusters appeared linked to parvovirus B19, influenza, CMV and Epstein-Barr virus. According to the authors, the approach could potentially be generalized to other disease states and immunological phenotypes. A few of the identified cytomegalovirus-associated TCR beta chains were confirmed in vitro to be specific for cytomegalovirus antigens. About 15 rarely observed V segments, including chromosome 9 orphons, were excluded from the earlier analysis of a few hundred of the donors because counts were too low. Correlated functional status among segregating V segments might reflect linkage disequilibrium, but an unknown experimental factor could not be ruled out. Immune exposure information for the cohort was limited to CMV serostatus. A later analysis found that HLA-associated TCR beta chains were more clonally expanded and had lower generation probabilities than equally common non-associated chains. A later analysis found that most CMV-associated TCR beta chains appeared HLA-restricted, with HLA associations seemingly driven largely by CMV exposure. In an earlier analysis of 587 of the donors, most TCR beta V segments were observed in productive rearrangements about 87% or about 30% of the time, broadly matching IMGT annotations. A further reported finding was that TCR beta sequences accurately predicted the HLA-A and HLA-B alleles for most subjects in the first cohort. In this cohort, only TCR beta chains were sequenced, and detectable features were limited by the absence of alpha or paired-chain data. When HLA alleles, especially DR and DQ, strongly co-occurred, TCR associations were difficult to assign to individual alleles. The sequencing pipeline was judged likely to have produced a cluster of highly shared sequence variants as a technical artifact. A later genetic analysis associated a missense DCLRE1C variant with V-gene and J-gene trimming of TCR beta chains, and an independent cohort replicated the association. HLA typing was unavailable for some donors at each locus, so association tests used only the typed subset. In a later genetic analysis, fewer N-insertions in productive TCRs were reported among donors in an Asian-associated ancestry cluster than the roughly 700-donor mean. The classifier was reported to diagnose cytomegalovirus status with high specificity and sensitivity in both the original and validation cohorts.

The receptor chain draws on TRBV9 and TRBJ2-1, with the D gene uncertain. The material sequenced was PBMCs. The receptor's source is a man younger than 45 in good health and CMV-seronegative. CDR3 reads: CASSVRPDTYNEQFF. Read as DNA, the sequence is TGTGCCAGCAGCGTAAGGCCCGACACCTACAATGAGCAGTTCTTC. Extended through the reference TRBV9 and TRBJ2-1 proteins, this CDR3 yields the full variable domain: DSGVTQTPKHLITATGQRVTLRCSPRSGDLSVYWYQQSLDQGLQFLIQYYNGEERAKGNILERFSAQQFPDLHSELNLSSLELGDSALYFCASSVRPDTYNEQFFGPGTRLTVL.